Here is one TCR beta chain with its context. The sample belongs to a study of technical replicates of blood from a few donors. After removal of 3 bases from V and 1 base from J, the junction contained 1 base not matched to a gene. This CDR3 has 16 residues. Germline loops: CDR1 MNHNS, CDR2 SASEGT. Profiled with immunoSEQ multiplex PCR; TCRdb holds only in-frame clones, not every one. This sample has 98,000 or so clones, with 90% to 97% found just once. This clonotype originated in a human donor in good health. V gene TRBV6-1 combines with J gene TRBJ1-3; 12 nucleotides align to TRBD1. Specimen: T cells isolated from PBMCs. CDR3 nucleotides: TGTGCCAGCAGTGAGGGACAGGGGGCGTCTGGAAACACCATATATTTT. Amino acid sequence: CASSEGQGASGNTIYF.